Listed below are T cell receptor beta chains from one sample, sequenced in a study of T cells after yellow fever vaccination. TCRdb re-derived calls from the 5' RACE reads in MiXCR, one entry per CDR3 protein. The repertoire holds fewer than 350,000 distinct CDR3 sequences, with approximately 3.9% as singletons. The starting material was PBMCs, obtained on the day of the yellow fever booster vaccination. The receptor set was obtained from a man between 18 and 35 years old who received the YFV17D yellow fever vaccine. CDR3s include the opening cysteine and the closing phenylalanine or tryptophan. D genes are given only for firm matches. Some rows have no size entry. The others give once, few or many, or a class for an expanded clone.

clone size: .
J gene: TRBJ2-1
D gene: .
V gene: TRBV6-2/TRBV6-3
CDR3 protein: CASTPWGGRDEQFF
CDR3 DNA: TGTGCCAGCACCCCGTGGGGGGGGCGGGATGAGCAGTTCTTC

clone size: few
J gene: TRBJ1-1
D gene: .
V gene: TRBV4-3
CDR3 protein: CASSHGGPMNTEAFF
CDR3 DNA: TGCGCCAGCAGCCACGGAGGGCCTATGAACACTGAAGCTTTCTTT

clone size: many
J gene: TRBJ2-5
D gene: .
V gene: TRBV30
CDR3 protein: CASAFDSLETQYF
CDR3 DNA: TGTGCCTCCGCTTTCGATAGCCTGGAGACCCAGTACTTC

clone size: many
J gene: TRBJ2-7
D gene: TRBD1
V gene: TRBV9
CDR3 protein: CASSAGTGREQYF
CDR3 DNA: TGTGCCAGCAGCGCCGGGACAGGGCGCGAGCAGTACTTC

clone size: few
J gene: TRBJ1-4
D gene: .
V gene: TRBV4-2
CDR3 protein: CASSPDRAATNEKLFF
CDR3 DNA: TGTGCCAGCAGCCCGGATAGGGCAGCAACTAATGAAAAACTGTTTTTT

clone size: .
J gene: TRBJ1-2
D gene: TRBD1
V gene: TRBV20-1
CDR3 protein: CSAGRAGGSYGYTF
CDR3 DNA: TGCAGTGCGGGGCGGGCAGGGGGCAGCTATGGCTACACCTTC

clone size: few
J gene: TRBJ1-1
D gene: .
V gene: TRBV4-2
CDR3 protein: CASSPNPRQANTEAFF
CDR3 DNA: TGTGCCAGCAGCCCCAACCCCAGACAGGCAAACACTGAAGCTTTCTTT

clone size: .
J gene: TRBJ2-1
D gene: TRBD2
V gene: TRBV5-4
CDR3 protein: CASSDSGGGHTNEQFF
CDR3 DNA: TGTGCCAGCAGCGACTCCGGGGGGGGCCACACCAATGAGCAGTTCTTC

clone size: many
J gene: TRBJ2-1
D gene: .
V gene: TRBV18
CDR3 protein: CASSTLWGAAGDEQFF
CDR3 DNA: TGTGCCAGCTCAACGTTGTGGGGGGCGGCTGGGGATGAGCAGTTCTTC

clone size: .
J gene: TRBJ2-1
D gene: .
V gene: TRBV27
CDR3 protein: CDSRRYDEQFF
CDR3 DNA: TGTGACAGCAGAAGGTACGATGAGCAGTTCTTC

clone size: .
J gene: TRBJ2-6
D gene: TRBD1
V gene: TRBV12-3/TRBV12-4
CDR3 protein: CATGQGVSGANVLTF
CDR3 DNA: TGTGCCACCGGACAGGGGGTCTCTGGGGCCAACGTCCTGACTTTC

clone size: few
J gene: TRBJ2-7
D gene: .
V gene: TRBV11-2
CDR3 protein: CASSLSQREQYF
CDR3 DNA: TGTGCCAGCAGCTTAAGCCAGCGCGAGCAGTACTTC

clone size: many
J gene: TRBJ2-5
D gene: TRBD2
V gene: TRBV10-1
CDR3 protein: CASSEAGGPGQETQYF
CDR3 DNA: TGCGCCAGCAGTGAAGCGGGGGGGCCCGGGCAAGAGACCCAGTACTTC